This T cell receptor (beta chain) stems from a study of tissue T cells after allogeneic stem cell transplantation. Time point: mouse harvest day 7 after allogeneic transplant. Each mouse received 10^7 T-cell-depleted marrow cells plus 10^6 splenic CD5+ T cells by tail vein. CDR1 is KGHPV, CDR2 FQNQEV, per germline (reference sequence). The V and J ends lost 2 bases and 2 bases respectively, with 6 bases between them. The CDR3 consists of 14 residues. Repertoires were generated with immunoSEQ multiplex PCR, while TCRdb's copy carries only in-frame clones and drops some. This sample carries 8,000 to 8,500 clones, 40% to 55% of them seen once, and the ten largest clones take 2% to 2.5%. In the case of this clone: Mouse germline and gene names are used. The read halts 1 residue ahead of the CDR3 end, with the missing end drawn from the germline J gene.

V and J are TRBV26 and TRBJ2-2; possible D gene TRBD1, 5 bases. The sequencing sample was made of skin. The TCR originated in a female BALB/c mouse given C57BL/6 T cells with graft-versus-host disease after an allogeneic hematopoietic cell transplant. CDR3 sequence reads: CASSLQGNTGQLYF. CDR3 DNA (partial): TGTGCCAGCAGTCTGCAGGGCAACACCGGGCAGCTCTAC.